These 32 T cell receptor beta chains were sequenced from one sample in a study of molecular identifiers for immune sequencing clone quantification. Each CDR3 protein is one row after TCRdb ran MiXCR on the PCR reads. The table records approximately 670,000 distinct CDR3 sequences, 20% of them present only once. Sequencing was performed on naive CD8+ T cells from blood, with Jurkat cell RNA spiked in. Subset in this sample: FACS-sorted CD8+CD4-CCR7+CD45RA+ naive T cells. The source is a human donor in good health. Some libraries in this study had Jurkat cell RNA spiked in.

This clonotype has a count of ten or more. The chain combines TRBV29-1 with TRBJ2-1, with 9 bases matching TRBD2. The junction had 4 bases not matched to a gene; V was cut back by 1 base and J by 3 bases. Germline-derived CDR1 and CDR2 are SQVTM and ANQGSEA. There are 15 residues in the CDR3. The CDR3 protein is CSVEGLAENYNEQFF. CDR3 nucleotides: TGCAGCGTTGAAGGACTAGCGGAGAACTACAATGAGCAGTTCTTC.

Ten or more counts support this clonotype. The rearrangement uses TRBV7-9 and TRBJ2-7; TRBD1 or TRBD2 may be the D gene (5 bases each). CDR1 SEHNR and CDR2 FQNEAQ come from the germline V gene (reference sequence). V lost 5 bases, J lost 6 bases, and 20 bases lay in between. CDR3 size: 15 residues. CDR3 in amino acids: CASSPLGVGTTEQYF. The CDR3 DNA sequence: TGTGCCAGCAGCCCACTTGGGGTGGGGACCACCGAGCAGTACTTC.

This clonotype was seen repeatedly, ten times or more. The chain couples TRBV12-3 or TRBV12-4 to TRBJ2-3, with 11 bases that match TRBD1. V lost 3 bases, J lost 4 bases, and 3 bases stayed unmatched. CDR3 size: 15 residues. CDR3 nucleotide sequence: TGTGCCAGCAGTTTCAGGACAGGGGGCGCAGATACGCAGTATTTT. Translated, it gives CASSFRTGGADTQYF.

This chain joins TRBV30 and TRBJ2-7; the D gene is possibly TRBD2 (6 bases). This CDR3 has 15 residues. V was shortened by 3 bases and J by 7 bases, with 22 bases between the two germline ends. The germline V gene has CDR1 GTSNPN and CDR2 SVGIG (reference sequence). The CDR3 spells CAWSHWGDGHNEQYF. CDR3 coding DNA: TGTGCCTGGAGCCATTGGGGGGACGGACACAATGAGCAGTACTTC.

This clonotype was recorded at least ten times. The CDR3 protein is CASSSGTRPYEQYF. The CDR3 DNA is TGTGCCAGCAGCTCCGGGACCCGCCCGTACGAGCAGTACTTC. V gene TRBV7-6 combines with J gene TRBJ2-7; D is possibly TRBD1 or TRBD2 (5 bases each). This CDR3 region has 14 residues. With 4 bases removed from V and 4 bases from J, the gap between germline ends came to 14 bases. In germline, CDR1 is SGHVS, CDR2 FNYEAQ.

This clonotype was seen at least ten times. This rearrangement joins TRBV12-3 or TRBV12-4 to TRBJ2-2, with 10 positions matching TRBD2. There are 16 residues in the CDR3. The ends lost 6 bases at V and 3 bases at J; junction bases unmatched: 7. CDR3 sequence reads: CASSPRLAGDTGELFF. The CDR3 bases are TGTGCCAGCAGCCCTAGGCTAGCGGGGGACACCGGGGAGCTGTTTTTT.

The chain combines TRBV5-6 with TRBJ2-1; D is tentatively TRBD1 or TRBD2 (5 bases each). The CDR3 covers 14 residues. Germline V gene lookup returns CDR1 SGHDT and CDR2 YYEEEE. V lost 3 bases, J lost 10 bases, and 17 bases lay in between. This CDR3 is CASSSRTRWGEQFF. The CDR3, as DNA: TGTGCCAGCAGCTCCCGGACAAGGTGGGGGGAGCAGTTCTTC.

The chain is built from TRBV13 and TRBJ2-7; 7 positions agree with TRBD1. In germline, CDR1 is PRHDT, CDR2 FYEKMQ (reference sequence). This CDR3 spans 15 amino acids. Germline trimming cut 5 bases from V and 6 bases from J; bases unmatched to any gene: 13. The CDR3: CASSAARGGLGEQYF. CDR3 sequence (DNA): TGTGCCAGCAGCGCAGCTCGAGGGGGCTTGGGCGAGCAGTACTTC. Filled out from reference TRBV13 and TRBJ2-7, the complete variable domain reads AAGVIQSPRHLIKEKRETATLKCYPIPRHDTVYWYQQGPGQDPQFLISFYEKMQSDKGSIPDRFSAQQFSDYHSELNMSSLELGDSALYFCASSAARGGLGEQYFGPGTRLTVT.

This clonotype was detected many times. V is TRBV9 and J is TRBJ1-1; maybe TRBD1 (6 bases). Trimming shortened V by 3 bases and J by 1 base, and 16 bases separated the two germline ends. Germline V CDR1 and CDR2: SGDLS, YYNGEE. This CDR3 is 16 amino acids long. CDR3 protein: CASSAGGAGENTEAFF. The CDR3 DNA reads TGTGCCAGCAGCGCGGGGGGGGCAGGGGAGAACACTGAAGCTTTCTTT.

In this sample, this clonotype turned up many times. The V and J genes are TRBV12-3 or TRBV12-4 and TRBJ2-5; D is unresolved. Trimming pared 2 bases from V and 1 base from J, leaving 17 bases between. The CDR3 has 17 amino acids. The CDR3 protein is CASSLKPGPTRQETQYF. The CDR3 DNA reads as TGTGCCAGCAGTTTAAAACCAGGACCGACACGCCAAGAGACCCAGTACTTC.

Worth noting for this clonotype: A much larger clone is a single base away; this may be a read error. The rearrangement links TRBV19 to TRBJ2-7, with D perhaps assigned TRBD1 or TRBD2 (7 bases each). The V end lost 2 bases, the J end lost 5 bases, and 19 bases lay between the germline ends. Per the germline V gene, CDR1 is LNHDA and CDR2 is SQIVND (reference sequence). The CDR3 loop spans 16 amino acids. The CDR3 bases are TGTGCCAGTAGTATAAGGGGGCTGGGAGGGAGCGACGAGCAGTACTTC. Translation gives CASSIRGLGGSDEQYF.

There are many counts of this clonotype. J is TRBJ1-3 and V is TRBV4-3; D is unresolved. V lost 4 bases, J lost 2 bases, and 12 bases lay in between. The CDR3 has 15 residues. Germline loops: CDR1 LGHNA, CDR2 YSLEER. The CDR3: CASSPDLGAGNTIYF. The CDR3 DNA reads as TGCGCCAGCAGCCCAGACCTGGGAGCTGGAAACACCATATATTTT.

This clonotype was detected once. This chain connects TRBV20-1 to TRBJ2-5; D not certain. Trimming removed 0 bases from V and 2 bases from J, with 16 bases in between. The CDR3 loop spans 16 amino acids. CDR1 and CDR2 (germline): DFQATT, SNEGSKA (reference sequence). CDR3 DNA: TGCAGTGCTAGAGATTGGTACGACGAGGCGCAAGAGACCCAGTACTTC. As protein: CSARDWYDEAQETQYF.

This clonotype was seen many times. The chain carries TRBV2 and TRBJ2-7; TRBD2 matches at 15 bases. The CDR3 has 18 residues. CDR1 is SNHLY and CDR2 is FYNNEI in the germline V gene. J gave up 4 bases and V 3 bases, and 10 bases lay outside the gene matches. CDR3 sequence reads: CASSDGTSGRNIGYEQYF. CDR3 bases: TGTGCCAGCAGTGATGGGACTAGCGGGAGGAATATCGGGTACGAGCAGTACTTC.

As to this clonotype: A much bigger clone sits one base away, suggesting this may be a read error. This chain connects TRBV7-7 to TRBJ2-3; D tentatively fits TRBD1 or TRBD2 (6 bases each). The germline V gene has CDR1 SSHAT and CDR2 FNYEAQ (reference sequence). The CDR3 loop spans 16 amino acids. The CDR3 DNA is TGTGCTAGCAGCTTAGGAGGGGGTCCCGGCACAGGTACGCAGTATTTT. This encodes CASSLGGGPGTGTQYF.

This clonotype has just one count. A much bigger clone sits one base away, suggesting this may be a read error. The chain uses TRBV30 and TRBJ2-3; TRBD2 matches at 9 bases. V lost 2 bases to trimming and J lost 8 bases; unmatched junction nucleotides: 17. CDR3 length: 17 residues. Germline V lookup: CDR1 GTSNPN, CDR2 SVGIG (reference sequence). The CDR3 DNA reads TGTGCCTGGAGTTGGGGCTATAGCGGGAGTAGCGCAGTTACGCAGTATTTT. This sequence encodes CAWSWGYSGSSAVTQYF.

This clonotype has a count of ten or more. V and J are TRBV10-3 and TRBJ2-3; D could derive from TRBD1 or TRBD2 (6 bases each). V was clipped by 5 bases and J by 2 bases, with 17 bases between them. The CDR3 contains 16 residues. CDR1 ENHRY and CDR2 SYGVKD come from the germline V gene. CDR3 bases: TGTGCCATCAGTCAGGCGGAGGGGGGCCACACAGATACGCAGTATTTT. It codes for CAISQAEGGHTDTQYF.

This clonotype was observed many times. The rearrangement links TRBV15 to TRBJ2-4; D gene uncertain. V lost 3 bases, J lost 0 bases, and 15 bases lay in between. The CDR3 loop spans 17 amino acids. CDR1 is LNHNV, CDR2 YYDKDF, per germline (reference sequence). In DNA form, the CDR3 reads TGTGCCACCAGCAGTGATACTCTCGATCTAGCCAAAAACATTCAGTACTTC. Translating it yields CATSSDTLDLAKNIQYF.

At least ten counts were recorded for this clonotype. This CDR3 reads CASSHNPSSYEQYF. Written as DNA, the CDR3 is TGCGCCAGCAGCCACAACCCAAGCTCCTACGAGCAGTACTTC. The chain links TRBV4-3 to TRBJ2-7; D is undetermined. Per the germline V gene, CDR1 is LGHNA and CDR2 is YSLEER. V was pared by 3 bases and J by 0 bases, with 9 bases between. The CDR3 is 14 residues long.

The chain links TRBV27 to TRBJ2-2; the D call may be TRBD1 or TRBD2 (5 bases each). Deletions cut 3 bases from V and 4 bases from J, with 21 bases between. The CDR3 runs to 18 residues. Germline V CDR1 and CDR2: MNHEY, SMNVEV (reference sequence). The CDR3 region is CASSLGPYQGTFTGELFF. CDR3 in DNA: TGTGCCAGCAGTTTGGGACCGTACCAGGGTACATTCACCGGGGAGCTGTTTTTT.

This clonotype showed up many times. The chain has TRBV7-6 and TRBJ1-2, with D perhaps matching TRBD1 (5 bases). Trimming removed 6 bases at V and 10 bases at J, with 18 bases between. CDR1 and CDR2 from the germline V gene are SGHVS and FNYEAQ. The CDR3 runs 13 residues. The CDR3 DNA reads TGTGCCAGCAGTCTTACCGGGACTTCAGCCTACACCTTC. The encoded protein is CASSLTGTSAYTF.

This clonotype was seen many times. The gene calls are TRBV2 and TRBJ2-3; TRBD2 agrees at 10 bases. Germline lookup yields CDR1 SNHLY and CDR2 FYNNEI. The CDR3 has 16 residues. V was clipped by 6 bases and J by 4 bases; unmatched bases: 10. Here the CDR3 reads CASSIAGGPSADTQYF. The CDR3 nucleotides are TGTGCCAGCAGCATAGCGGGGGGCCCCTCGGCAGATACGCAGTATTTT.

Worth noting for this clonotype: A much more abundant neighbour one base away suggests this may be a read error. V is TRBV6-5 and J is TRBJ2-7; the D gene is possibly TRBD1 (6 bases). CDR3 length equals 15 residues. Germline CDR1 reads MNHEY; CDR2 reads SVGAGI. In DNA, the CDR3 is TGTGCCAGCAGTCCCGCTCCAGGACAGCGCTACGGGCAGTACTTC. Translated: CASSPAPGQRYGQYF.

This clonotype has ten or more counts. The rearrangement links TRBV28 to TRBJ2-1; 9 nucleotides align to TRBD1. V shed 4 bases, J shed 1 base, and the junction held 11 bases outside the gene matches. The germline V gene has CDR1 MDHEN and CDR2 SYDVKM. CDR3 length: 18 amino acids. CDR3 sequence reads: CASSSRGSGTGSYNEQFF. The CDR3 nucleotides are TGTGCCAGCAGTTCAAGGGGTTCCGGGACAGGGTCCTACAATGAGCAGTTCTTC.

This clonotype was seen ten or more times. The chain has TRBV24-1 and TRBJ2-2, with D possibly being TRBD2 (5 bases). V was cut by 1 base and J by 0 bases, with 8 bases left in between. CDR3 length: 16 residues. CDR1 KGHDR and CDR2 SFDVKD come from the germline V gene. The CDR3 reads CATSDFEGPNTGELFF. In DNA form, the CDR3 reads TGTGCCACCAGTGATTTTGAGGGTCCGAACACCGGGGAGCTGTTTTTT.

A word on this clonotype: A much larger clone is a single base away; this may be a read error. This rearrangement joins TRBV4-1 to TRBJ2-3, with D possibly being TRBD2 (6 bases). The CDR3 length is 14 residues. Germline values: CDR1 MGHRA, CDR2 YSYEKL. CDR3 protein: CTSSRPSDTDTQYF. DNA of the CDR3: TGCACCAGCAGCCGCCCTAGCGACACAGATACGCAGTATTTT.

V usage is TRBV30 and J usage is TRBJ1-4, with TRBD1 identical over 9 bases. The CDR3 totals 16 residues. Germline trimming cut 1 base from V and 3 bases from J; bases unmatched to any gene: 6. Looked up from germline, CDR1 is GTSNPN and CDR2 is SVGIG (reference sequence). The CDR3 DNA is TGTGCCTGGAGTGCAGGACAGGGGTTCCCTAATGAAAAACTGTTTTTT. Translated: CAWSAGQGFPNEKLFF.

This clonotype occurred a few times. This chain links TRBV30 with TRBJ2-7; 7 bases map to TRBD1. The germline CDR1 and CDR2 sequences are GTSNPN and SVGIG (reference sequence). V was clipped by 2 bases and J by 3 bases; unmatched bases: 7. The CDR3 loop spans 14 amino acids. As DNA, the CDR3 is TGTGCCTGGAGTTATGCACCAGGGGGCTACGAGCAGTACTTC. Translating gives CAWSYAPGGYEQYF.

As to this clonotype: A read error may be the cause here, since a much bigger clone is one base away. The chain has TRBV10-3 and TRBJ2-7; D is uncertain. The CDR3 length is 12 residues. In germline, CDR1 is ENHRY, CDR2 SYGVKD. The CDR3 nucleotides are TGTGCCATCAGTGAGTCGGAGTACGAGCGGTACTTC. Translating gives CAISESEYERYF.

This clonotype was picked up a small number of times. The rearrangement joins TRBV7-2 to TRBJ2-1; TRBD2 aligns across 9 bases. This CDR3 is built from 19 residues. Trimming at V came to 6 bases and at J to 0 bases, leaving 15 bases not matched to a gene. Germline V gene sequence: CDR1 SGHTA, CDR2 FQGNSA. The CDR3 sequence is CASSFWGLAGNHSYNEQFF. The CDR3 DNA follows: TGTGCCAGCAGTTTCTGGGGTCTAGCGGGGAATCACTCCTACAATGAGCAGTTCTTC.

This clonotype was counted many times. The V call is TRBV6-6, the J call TRBJ2-1, with D perhaps matching TRBD1 (5 bases). The CDR3 length is 16 residues. V dropped 7 bases and J dropped 2 bases, with 18 bases sitting between them. Germline loops: CDR1 MNHNY, CDR2 SVGAGI (reference sequence). Written as DNA, the CDR3 is TGTGCCAGCATCGGATCAGGGAAGATAACCTACAATGAGCAGTTCTTC. This encodes CASIGSGKITYNEQFF.

In its sample, this clonotype was seen many times. The chain joins TRBV28 to TRBJ2-3; D perhaps matches TRBD1 (6 bases). Per the germline V gene, CDR1 is MDHEN and CDR2 is SYDVKM. V was cut by 10 bases and J by 2 bases, with 13 bases left in between. CDR3 size: 13 residues. The CDR3: CATLGGPTDTQYF. The CDR3, as DNA: TGTGCCACCCTTGGGGGCCCCACAGATACGCAGTATTTT.